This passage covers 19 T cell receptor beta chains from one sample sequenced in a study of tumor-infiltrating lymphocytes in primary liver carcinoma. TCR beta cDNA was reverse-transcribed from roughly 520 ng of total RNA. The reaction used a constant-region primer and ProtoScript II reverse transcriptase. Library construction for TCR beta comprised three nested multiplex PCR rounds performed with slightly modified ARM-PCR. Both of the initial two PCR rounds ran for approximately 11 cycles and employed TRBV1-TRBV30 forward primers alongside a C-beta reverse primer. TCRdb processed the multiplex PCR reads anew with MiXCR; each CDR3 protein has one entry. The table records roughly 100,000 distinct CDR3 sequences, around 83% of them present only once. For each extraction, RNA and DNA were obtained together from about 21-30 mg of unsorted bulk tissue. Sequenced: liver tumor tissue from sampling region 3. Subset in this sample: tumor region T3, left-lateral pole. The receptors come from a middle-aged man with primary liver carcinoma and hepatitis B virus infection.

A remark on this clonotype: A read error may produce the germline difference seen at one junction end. The DNA of the CDR3 is TGTGCCAGCAGAGAAGGGGCCGGCGGGGGTAAGGTGCACGAGCAGTACTTC. Encoded protein: CASREGAGGGKVHEQYF. This sequence joins TRBV6-1 and TRBJ2-7, with TRBD2 matching 7 bases. CDR3 size: 17 residues. Germline assignment: CDR1 MNHNS and CDR2 SASEGT.

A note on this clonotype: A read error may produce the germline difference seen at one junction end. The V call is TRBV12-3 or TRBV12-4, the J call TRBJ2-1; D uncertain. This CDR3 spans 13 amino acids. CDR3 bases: TGTGCAAGCAGTCTCGGACGGTACAATGAGCAGTTCTTC. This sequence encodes CASSLGRYNEQFF.

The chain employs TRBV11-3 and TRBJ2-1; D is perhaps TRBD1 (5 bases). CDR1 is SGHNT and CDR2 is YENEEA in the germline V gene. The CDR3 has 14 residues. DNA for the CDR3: TGTGAAAGCAGCTTAGGGGTCTCGAACAATGAGCAGTTCTTC. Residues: CESSLGVSNNEQFF. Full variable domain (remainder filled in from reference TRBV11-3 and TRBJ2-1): EAGVVQSPRYKIIEKKQPVAFWCNPISGHNTLYWYLQNLGQGPELLIRYENEEAVDDSQLPKDRFSAERLKGVDSTLKIQPAELGDSAVYLCESSLGVSNNEQFFGPGTRLTVL.

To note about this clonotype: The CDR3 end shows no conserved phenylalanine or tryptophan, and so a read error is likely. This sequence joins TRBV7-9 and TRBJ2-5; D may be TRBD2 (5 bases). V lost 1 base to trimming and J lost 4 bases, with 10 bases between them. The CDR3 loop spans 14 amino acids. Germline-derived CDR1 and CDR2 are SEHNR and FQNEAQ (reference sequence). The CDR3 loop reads CASSLVARVETQYI. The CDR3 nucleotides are TGTGCCAGCAGCTTAGTAGCGCGAGTAGAGACCCAGTACATC.

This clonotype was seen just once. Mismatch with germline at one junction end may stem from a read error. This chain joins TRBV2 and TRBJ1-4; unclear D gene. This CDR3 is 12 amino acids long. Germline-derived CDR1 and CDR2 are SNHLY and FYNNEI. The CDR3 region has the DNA TGCGCAAGCAGACGAGATCGGGAAAAACTGTTATTT. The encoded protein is CASRRDREKLLF. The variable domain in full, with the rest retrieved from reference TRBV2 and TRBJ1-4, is EPEVTQTPSHQVTQMGQEVILRCVPISNHLYFYWYRQILGQKVEFLVSFYNNEISEKSEIFDDQFSVERPDGSNFTLKIRSTKLEDSAMYFCASRRDREKLLFGSGTQLSVL.

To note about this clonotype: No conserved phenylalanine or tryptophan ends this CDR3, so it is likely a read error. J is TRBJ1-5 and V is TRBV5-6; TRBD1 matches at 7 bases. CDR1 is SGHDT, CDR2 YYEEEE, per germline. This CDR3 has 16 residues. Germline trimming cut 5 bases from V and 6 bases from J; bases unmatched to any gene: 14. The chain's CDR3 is CASSLWAGGYRQPQHL. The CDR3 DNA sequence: TGTGCCAGCAGTTTGTGGGCAGGGGGTTATCGTCAGCCCCAGCATTTA.

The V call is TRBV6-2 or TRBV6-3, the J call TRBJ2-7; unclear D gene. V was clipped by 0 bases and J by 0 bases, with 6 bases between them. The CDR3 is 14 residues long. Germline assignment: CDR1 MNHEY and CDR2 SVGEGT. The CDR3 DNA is TGTGCCAGCAGTTACTCAACTATCTCCTACGAGCAGTACTTC. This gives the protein CASSYSTISYEQYF.

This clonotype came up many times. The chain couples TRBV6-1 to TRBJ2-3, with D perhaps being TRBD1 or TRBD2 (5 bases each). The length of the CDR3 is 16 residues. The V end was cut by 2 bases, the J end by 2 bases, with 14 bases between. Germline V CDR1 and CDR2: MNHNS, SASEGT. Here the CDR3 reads CASSEIGGHYTDTQYF. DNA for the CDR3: TGTGCCAGCAGTGAAATAGGAGGACACTACACAGATACGCAGTATTTT.

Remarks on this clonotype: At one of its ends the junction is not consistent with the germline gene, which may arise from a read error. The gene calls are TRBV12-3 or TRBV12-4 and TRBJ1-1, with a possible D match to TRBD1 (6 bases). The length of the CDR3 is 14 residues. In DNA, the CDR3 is TGTGTCAGCAGTTCAGGGGATTCGACCACTGAAGCTTTCTTT. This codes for CVSSSGDSTTEAFF.

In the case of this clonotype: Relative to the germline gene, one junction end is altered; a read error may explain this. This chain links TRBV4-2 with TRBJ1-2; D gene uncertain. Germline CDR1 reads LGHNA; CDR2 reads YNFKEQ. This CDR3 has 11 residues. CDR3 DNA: TGTGTCAGCAACCATGAGGGTGGCTACACCTTC. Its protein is CVSNHEGGYTF.

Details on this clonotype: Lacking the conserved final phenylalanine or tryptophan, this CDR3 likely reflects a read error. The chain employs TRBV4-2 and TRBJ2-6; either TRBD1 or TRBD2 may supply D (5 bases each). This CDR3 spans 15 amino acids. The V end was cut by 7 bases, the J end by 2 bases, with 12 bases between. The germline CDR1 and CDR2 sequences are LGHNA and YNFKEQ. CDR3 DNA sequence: TGTGCCAGCAAACCCGGGACGACTGGGGCCAACGTCCTGACTCTC. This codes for CASKPGTTGANVLTL.

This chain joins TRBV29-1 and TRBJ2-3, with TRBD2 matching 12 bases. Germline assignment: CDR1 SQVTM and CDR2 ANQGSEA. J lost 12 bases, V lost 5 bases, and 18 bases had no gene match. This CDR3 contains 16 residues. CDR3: CSVLGLAGISTDRQYF. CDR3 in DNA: TGCAGCGTTCTTGGACTAGCGGGGATAAGCACAGATAGACAGTATTTT.

CDR3 loop: CGNSRTWIGSYEQYF. The CDR3, as DNA: TGTGGCAACAGTCGGACATGGATCGGGTCCTACGAGCAGTACTTC. This rearrangement joins TRBV5-6 to TRBJ2-7; possibly TRBD1 for D (5 bases). Germline V gene lookup returns CDR1 SGHDT and CDR2 YYEEEE. The CDR3 is made up of 15 amino acids.

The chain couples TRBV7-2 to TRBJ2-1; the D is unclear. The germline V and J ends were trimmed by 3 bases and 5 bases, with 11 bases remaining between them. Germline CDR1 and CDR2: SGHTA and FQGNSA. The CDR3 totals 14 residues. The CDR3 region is CASSFYDPNNEQFF. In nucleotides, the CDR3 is TGTGCCAGCAGCTTTTATGACCCGAACAATGAGCAGTTCTTC.

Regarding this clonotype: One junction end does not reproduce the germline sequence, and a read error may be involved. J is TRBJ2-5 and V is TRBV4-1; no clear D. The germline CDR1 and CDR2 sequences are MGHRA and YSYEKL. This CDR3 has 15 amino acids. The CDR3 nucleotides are TGCGCCGGCAGCCAAGATCTTTACCTGCAAGAGACCCAGTACTTC. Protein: CAGSQDLYLQETQYF.

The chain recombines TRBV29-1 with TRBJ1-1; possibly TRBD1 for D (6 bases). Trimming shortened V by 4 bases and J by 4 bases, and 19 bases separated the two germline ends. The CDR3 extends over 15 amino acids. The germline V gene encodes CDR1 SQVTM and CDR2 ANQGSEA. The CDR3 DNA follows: TGCAGCGTTGGCAGGGGTTGGGGGATGAGCACTGAAGCTTTCTTT. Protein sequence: CSVGRGWGMSTEAFF. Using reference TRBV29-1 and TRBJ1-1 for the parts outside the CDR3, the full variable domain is SAVISQKPSRDICQRGTSLTIQCQVDSQVTMMFWYRQQPGQSLTLIATANQGSEATYESGFVIDKFPISRPNLTFSTLTVSNMSPEDSSIYLCSVGRGWGMSTEAFFGQGTRLTVV.

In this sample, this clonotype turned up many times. The CDR3 loop is CASSEAYYEQYF. CDR3 nucleotides: TGTGCCAGCAGTGAGGCCTACTACGAGCAGTACTTC. The chain combines TRBV6-1 with TRBJ2-7; D unclear. From germline, CDR1 is MNHNS and CDR2 SASEGT. The CDR3 extends over 12 amino acids. V lost 3 bases to trimming and J lost 3 bases, with 6 bases between them.

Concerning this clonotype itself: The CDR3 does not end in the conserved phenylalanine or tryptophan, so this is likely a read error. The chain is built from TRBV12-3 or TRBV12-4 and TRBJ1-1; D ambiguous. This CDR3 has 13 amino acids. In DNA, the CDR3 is TGTGCCAGCAAAGGGCCCCTAGGCACTGTAGCTTTCTAT. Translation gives CASKGPLGTVAFY.

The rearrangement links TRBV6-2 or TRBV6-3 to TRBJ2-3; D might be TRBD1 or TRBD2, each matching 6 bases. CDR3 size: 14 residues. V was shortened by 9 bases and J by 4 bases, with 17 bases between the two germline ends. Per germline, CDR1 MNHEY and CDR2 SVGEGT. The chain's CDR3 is CARNRDSSADTQYF. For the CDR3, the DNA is TGTGCCAGGAACAGGGACTCTAGCGCAGATACGCAGTATTTT.